This entry features one TCR beta chain sequence. Using immunoSEQ multiplex PCR, the repertoire was profiled, and TCRdb retains in-frame clones only, with some absent. Of fewer than 500,000 clones in the sample, 75% to 95% were seen once. The data were obtained in a study of control samples from healthy donors and cancer patients. Per the germline V gene, CDR1 is SGHNT and CDR2 is YENEEA. The CDR3 runs 14 residues. The ends were cut back, 1 base at V and 0 bases at J, with 4 bases in the middle. Sequenced sample: PBMCs. The chain joins TRBV11-3 to TRBJ2-1; D remains unclear. This clonotype was obtained from a man aged 35 to 55 with head and neck cancer. The CDR3, as DNA: TGTGCCAGCAGCTTAGCGGCCTCCTACAATGAGCAGTTCTTC. This sequence encodes CASSLAASYNEQFF.